Presented here are 21 T cell receptor beta chains from one specimen sequenced in a study of cytomegalovirus exposure and HLA in healthy donors. Data came from immunoSEQ multiplex PCR; TCRdb stores just in-frame clones and leaves some out. The repertoire holds 120,000 or so clones, with approximately 88% as singletons. Sample: PBMCs. These receptors were taken from a woman younger than 30 in good health and CMV-seronegative.

CDR3 sequence (DNA): TGTGCCAGCAGCGTATCTAGCGGACCCTCCTACGAGCAGTACTTC. It translates to CASSVSSGPSYEQYF. The chain couples TRBV7-3 to TRBJ2-7, with 7 nucleotides matching TRBD2. The V and J ends lost 5 bases and 0 bases, in that order; junction bases with no gene match: 7. The germline V gene has CDR1 SGHTA and CDR2 FQGTGA. This CDR3 contains 15 residues.

The rearrangement links TRBV5-1 to TRBJ1-1; TRBD1 might be the D (5 bases). Germline-derived CDR1 and CDR2 are SGHRS and YFSETQ. V lost 4 bases and J lost 0, with 13 bases in between. The CDR3 extends over 15 amino acids. The chain's CDR3 is CASSPADSMNTEAFF. The CDR3 region has the DNA TGCGCCAGCAGCCCGGCAGACAGTATGAACACTGAAGCTTTCTTT.

In its sample, this clone was seen once. The V and J genes are TRBV5-6 and TRBJ1-1, with 9 bases fitting TRBD1. CDR3 size: 15 residues. The V gene end was trimmed by 6 bases and the J gene end by 4 bases; junction bases not matched to a gene: 10. Per the germline V gene, CDR1 is SGHDT and CDR2 is YYEEEE. The CDR3 loop is CASTPQGAGITEAFF. CDR3 nucleotides: TGTGCCAGCACACCACAGGGGGCCGGGATCACTGAAGCTTTCTTT.

The chain links TRBV9 to TRBJ2-3; 8 bases agree with TRBD2. Germline V gives CDR1 SGDLS, CDR2 YYNGEE. Unmatched junction bases numbered 4, after V lost 2 bases and J lost 2 bases. This CDR3 has 15 residues. As DNA, the CDR3 is TGTGCCAGCAGCGTTAGCGGGATGAACACAGATACGCAGTATTTT. This gives the protein CASSVSGMNTDTQYF.

The J gene is TRBJ1-3, the V gene TRBV6-5; 9 bases map to TRBD1. V shed 6 bases and J 4 bases; nucleotides not matched to a gene: 7. The CDR3 is 15 residues long. CDR1 and CDR2 (germline): MNHEY, SVGAGI. This CDR3 is CASSLQGARGNTIYF. DNA for the CDR3: TGTGCCAGCAGCCTACAGGGGGCGAGGGGAAACACCATATATTTT.

The chain has TRBV7-9 and TRBJ1-3; D unresolved. Germline V gene lookup returns CDR1 SEHNR and CDR2 FQNEAQ (reference sequence). Between the trimmed V and J ends, which lost 2 bases and 4 bases, there was a span of 6 bases. The length of the CDR3 is 13 residues. CDR3 DNA sequence: TGTGCCAGCAGCTTATGGCAGGGAAACACCATATATTTT. It specifies CASSLWQGNTIYF.

The rearrangement joins TRBV4-1 to TRBJ2-3; D is perhaps TRBD1 (7 bases). V gave up 8 bases and J gave up 8 bases, with 20 bases separating them. Germline CDR1 is MGHRA and CDR2 is YSYEKL. This CDR3 is built from 14 residues. The CDR3: CASGPGTAAGTQYF. CDR3 coding DNA: TGCGCCAGCGGGCCCGGGACAGCAGCGGGTACGCAGTATTTT.

The rearrangement links TRBV2 to TRBJ1-4, with a tentative D call TRBD1 (6 bases). The CDR3 consists of 14 residues. Germline CDR1 is SNHLY and CDR2 is FYNNEI. The ends were cut back, 5 bases at V and 4 bases at J, with 11 bases in the middle. As DNA, the CDR3 is TGTGCCAGCAGTAAGGACAGCGGTAATGAAAAACTGTTTTTT. This codes for CASSKDSGNEKLFF.

The chain couples TRBV19 to TRBJ2-3; TRBD2 aligns across 10 bases. Germline V lookup: CDR1 LNHDA, CDR2 SQIVND (reference sequence). The J segment lost 3 bases and the V segment lost 5 bases, leaving 11 bases of the junction unmatched. This CDR3 spans 17 amino acids. CDR3: CASSRALAGAGTDTQYF. Written as DNA, the CDR3 is TGTGCCAGTAGTCGGGCGCTAGCGGGAGCGGGGACAGATACGCAGTATTTT.

The chain combines TRBV7-9 with TRBJ2-7, with D hard to call. V was pared by 4 bases and J by 5 bases, with 15 bases between. The CDR3 runs 14 residues. Germline V gives CDR1 SEHNR, CDR2 FQNEAQ (reference sequence). The chain's CDR3 is CASSSPPSSNEQYF. The CDR3 nucleotides read TGTGCCAGCAGCTCCCCCCCTAGTAGTAACGAGCAGTACTTC.

This chain joins TRBV6-1 and TRBJ2-7, with D maybe TRBD1 (5 bases). The CDR3 has 14 amino acids. V lost 6 bases and J 1 base, leaving 13 bases between the germline ends. Germline CDR1 reads MNHNS; CDR2 reads SASEGT. The CDR3 here is CASRHPPGSYEQYF. CDR3 sequence (DNA): TGTGCCAGCAGACATCCACCAGGGTCCTACGAGCAGTACTTC.

This chain joins TRBV28 and TRBJ1-5; 8 bases fit TRBD1. Germline V gene data show CDR1 as MDHEN and CDR2 as SYDVKM. CDR3 size: 14 residues. The V gene end was trimmed by 6 bases and the J gene end by 7 bases; junction bases not matched to a gene: 8. CDR3 sequence: CASREWTGHQPQHF. The CDR3 DNA is TGTGCCAGCAGGGAGTGGACAGGGCACCAGCCCCAGCATTTT.

V is TRBV11-3 and J is TRBJ2-3; D is uncertain. Trimming left V 5 bases short and J 5 bases short, with 8 bases between. Germline CDR1 and CDR2: SGHNT and YENEEA. The CDR3 has 12 amino acids. CDR3 region: CASSANKDTQYF. Here the CDR3 DNA reads TGTGCCAGCAGCGCGAATAAAGATACGCAGTATTTT.

This chain uses TRBV29-1 with TRBJ2-1; possible D gene TRBD1, 5 bases. Germline V CDR1 and CDR2: SQVTM, ANQGSEA. CDR3 length: 14 amino acids. Trimming pared 5 bases from V and 0 bases from J, leaving 11 bases between. In nucleotides, the CDR3 is TGCAGCGTTCTGCTGGACACCTCCTACAATGAGCAGTTCTTC. Protein: CSVLLDTSYNEQFF.

The rearrangement joins TRBV15 to TRBJ2-5; 11 bases match TRBD2. Germline lookup yields CDR1 LNHNV and CDR2 YYDKDF (reference sequence). Trimming removed 1 base from V and 1 base from J; junction bases left unmatched: 5. The CDR3 is 17 residues long. CDR3: CATSRAFGTSGQETQYF. CDR3 nucleotides: TGTGCCACCAGCAGAGCTTTCGGGACTAGCGGCCAAGAGACCCAGTACTTC.

This chain uses TRBV5-1 with TRBJ1-2; 10 bases align to TRBD1. Germline-derived CDR1 and CDR2 are SGHRS and YFSETQ. CDR3 length equals 16 residues. V shed 6 bases and J 6 bases; nucleotides not matched to a gene: 14. DNA of the CDR3: TGCGCCAGCAAGGGCCTAGGAGACAGGGGGCTTAATGGCTACACCTTC. Its translation is CASKGLGDRGLNGYTF.

The chain has TRBV2 and TRBJ2-1, with D maybe TRBD1 (6 bases). Germline V lookup: CDR1 SNHLY, CDR2 FYNNEI. V was trimmed by 8 bases and J by 1 base, leaving 15 bases between them. This CDR3 is 15 amino acids long. CDR3 bases: TGTGCCAGCCGGGACCGGCAGGGGTCCTACAATGAGCAGTTCTTC. As protein: CASRDRQGSYNEQFF.

This chain uses TRBV29-1 with TRBJ1-1, with D unclear. Trimming removed 2 bases from V and 4 bases from J, with 23 bases in between. The CDR3 is 17 residues long. Germline V gene lookup returns CDR1 SQVTM and CDR2 ANQGSEA. The CDR3 nucleotides read TGCAGCGTTGAATTGTTGCGGGTTCGGGATGTAGGCACTGAAGCTTTCTTT. It encodes CSVELLRVRDVGTEAFF. The full variable domain, in which reference TRBV29-1 and TRBJ1-1 provide the parts outside the CDR3, is SAVISQKPSRDICQRGTSLTIQCQVDSQVTMMFWYRQQPGQSLTLIATANQGSEATYESGFVIDKFPISRPNLTFSTLTVSNMSPEDSSIYLCSVELLRVRDVGTEAFFGQGTRLTVV.

This chain uses TRBV7-9 with TRBJ2-1; no clear D. This CDR3 has 14 amino acids. Looked up from germline, CDR1 is SEHNR and CDR2 is FQNEAQ (reference sequence). Trimming left V 2 bases short and J 4 bases short, with 9 bases between. The CDR3 here is CASSLIVAYNEQFF. The CDR3 coding sequence is TGTGCCAGCAGCTTAATCGTAGCATACAATGAGCAGTTCTTC. Combining the CDR3 with reference TRBV7-9 and TRBJ2-1 gives the whole variable domain DTGVSQNPRHKITKRGQNVTFRCDPISEHNRLYWYRQTLGQGPEFLTYFQNEAQLEKSRLLSDRFSAERPKGSFSTLEIQRTEQGDSAMYLCASSLIVAYNEQFFGPGTRLTVL.

As to this clone: This same CDR3 is encoded by further DNA sequences in the sample. The chain has TRBV6-5 and TRBJ1-2, with TRBD1 matching 7 bases. Germline lookup yields CDR1 MNHEY and CDR2 SVGAGI. The CDR3 is 12 amino acids. J lost 2 bases, V lost 7 bases, and 1 base had no gene match. CDR3: CASKTGNYGYTF. The CDR3 nucleotides are TGTGCCAGCAAGACAGGGAACTATGGCTACACCTTC.

The chain recombines TRBV6-5 with TRBJ2-1; D might be TRBD2 (6 bases). CDR3 size: 13 residues. Trimming shortened V by 11 bases and J by 4 bases, and 15 bases separated the two germline ends. Germline-derived CDR1 and CDR2 are MNHEY and SVGAGI. As DNA, the CDR3 is TGTGCCGTCCGGGACTCTCCATACAATGAGCAGTTCTTC. Translation: CAVRDSPYNEQFF.